This T cell receptor beta chain was identified in a study of blood T cell repertoires in COVID-19. The CDR3 totals 16 residues. The germline gives CDR1 MNHEY, CDR2 SMNVEV (reference sequence). V trimming: 6 bases; J trimming: 0 bases; junction bases outside the gene matches: 6. The data were produced by immunoSEQ multiplex PCR, yet TCRdb's version contains in-frame clones alone and is incomplete. The sample carries 190,000 or so clones, about four fifths recorded once. The specimen was PBMCs or T cells enriched from blood (not recorded which). This TCR was sampled from a man aged 40-49 years who had recovered from COVID-19. The V call is TRBV27, the J call TRBJ2-1; 9 nucleotides match TRBD2. As DNA, the CDR3 is TGTGCCAGCAGACCCAGCGGGAGGAGCTCCTACAATGAGCAGTTCTTC. It codes for CASRPSGRSSYNEQFF.